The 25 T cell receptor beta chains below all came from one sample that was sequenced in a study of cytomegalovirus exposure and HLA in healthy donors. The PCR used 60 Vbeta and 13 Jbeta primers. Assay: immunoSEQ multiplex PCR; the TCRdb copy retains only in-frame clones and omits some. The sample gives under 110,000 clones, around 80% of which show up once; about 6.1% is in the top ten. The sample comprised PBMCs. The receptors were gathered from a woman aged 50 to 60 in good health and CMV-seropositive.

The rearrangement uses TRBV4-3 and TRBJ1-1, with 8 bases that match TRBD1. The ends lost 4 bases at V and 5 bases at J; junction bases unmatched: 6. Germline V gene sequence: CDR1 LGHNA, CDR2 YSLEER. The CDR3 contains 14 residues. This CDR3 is CASSPKQGGTEAFF. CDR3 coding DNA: TGCGCCAGCAGCCCCAAACAGGGGGGAACTGAAGCTTTCTTT.

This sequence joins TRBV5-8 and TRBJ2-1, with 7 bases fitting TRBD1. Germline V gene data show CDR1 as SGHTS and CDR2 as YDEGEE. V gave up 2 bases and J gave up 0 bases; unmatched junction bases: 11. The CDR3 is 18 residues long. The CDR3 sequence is CASSFARGTSPSYNEQFF. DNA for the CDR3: TGTGCCAGCAGCTTTGCCAGGGGGACATCACCCTCCTACAATGAGCAGTTCTTC.

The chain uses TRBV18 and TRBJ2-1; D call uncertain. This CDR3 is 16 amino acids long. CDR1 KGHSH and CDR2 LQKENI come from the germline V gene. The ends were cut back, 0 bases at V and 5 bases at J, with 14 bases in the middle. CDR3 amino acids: CASSPPARYQDNEQFF. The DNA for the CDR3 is TGTGCCAGCTCACCACCCGCTCGTTATCAGGACAATGAGCAGTTCTTC.

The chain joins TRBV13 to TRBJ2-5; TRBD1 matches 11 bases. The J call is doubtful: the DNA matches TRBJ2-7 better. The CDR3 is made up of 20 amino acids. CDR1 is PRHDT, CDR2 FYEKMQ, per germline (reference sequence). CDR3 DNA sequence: TGTGCCAGCAGCTTAGGGTTGTTTTTAGGGACAGGGGGTTCCTCCTACGAGCAGTACTTC. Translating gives CASSLGLFLGTGGSSYEQYF.

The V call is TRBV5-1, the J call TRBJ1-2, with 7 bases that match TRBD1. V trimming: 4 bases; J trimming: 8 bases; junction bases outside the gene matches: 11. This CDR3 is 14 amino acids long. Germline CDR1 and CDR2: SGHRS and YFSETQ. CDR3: CASSVGQRLAGYTF. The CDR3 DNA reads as TGCGCCAGCAGCGTGGGACAGCGCTTAGCAGGCTACACCTTC.

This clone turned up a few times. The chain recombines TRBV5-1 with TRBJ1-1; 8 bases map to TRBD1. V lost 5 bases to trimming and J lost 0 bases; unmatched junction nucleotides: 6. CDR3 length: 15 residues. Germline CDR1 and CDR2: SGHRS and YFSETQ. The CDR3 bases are TGCGCCAGCAGATGGGGGACAGGCATGAACACTGAAGCTTTCTTT. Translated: CASRWGTGMNTEAFF.

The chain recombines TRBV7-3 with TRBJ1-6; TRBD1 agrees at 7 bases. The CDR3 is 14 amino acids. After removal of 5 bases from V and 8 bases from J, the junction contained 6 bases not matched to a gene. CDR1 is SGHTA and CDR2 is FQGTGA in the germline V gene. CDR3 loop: CASSRDRADSPLHF. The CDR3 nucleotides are TGTGCCAGCAGCCGCGACAGGGCGGATTCACCCCTCCACTTT.

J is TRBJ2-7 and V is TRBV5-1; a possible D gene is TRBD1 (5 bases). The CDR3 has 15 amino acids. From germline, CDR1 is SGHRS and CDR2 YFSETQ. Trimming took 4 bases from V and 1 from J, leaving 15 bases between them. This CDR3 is CASSGSGLRSYEQYF. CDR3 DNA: TGCGCCAGCAGCGGTTCAGGGCTAAGGTCCTACGAGCAGTACTTC.

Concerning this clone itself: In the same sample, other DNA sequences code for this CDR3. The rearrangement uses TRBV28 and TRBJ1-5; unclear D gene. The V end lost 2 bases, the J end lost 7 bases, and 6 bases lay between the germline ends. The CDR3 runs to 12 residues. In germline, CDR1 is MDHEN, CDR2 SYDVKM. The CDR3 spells CASSLRGQPQHF. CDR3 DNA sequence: TGTGCCAGCAGTTTAAGAGGGCAGCCCCAGCATTTT.

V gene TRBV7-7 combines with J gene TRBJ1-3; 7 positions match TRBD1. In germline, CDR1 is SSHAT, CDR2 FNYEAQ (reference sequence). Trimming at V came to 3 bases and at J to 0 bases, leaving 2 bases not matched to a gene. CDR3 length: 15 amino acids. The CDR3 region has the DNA TGTGCCAGCAGCTTGGACAGGAGCTCTGGAAACACCATATATTTT. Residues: CASSLDRSSGNTIYF. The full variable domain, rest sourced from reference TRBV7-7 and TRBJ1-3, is GAGVSQSPRYKVTKRGQDVTLRCDPISSHATLYWYQQALGQGPEFLTYFNYEAQPDKSGLPSDRFSAERPEGSISTLTIQRTEQRDSAMYRCASSLDRSSGNTIYFGEGSWLTVV.

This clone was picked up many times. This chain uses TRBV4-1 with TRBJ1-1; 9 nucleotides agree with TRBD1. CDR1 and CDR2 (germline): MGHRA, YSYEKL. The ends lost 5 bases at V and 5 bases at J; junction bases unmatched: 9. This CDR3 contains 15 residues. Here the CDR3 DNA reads TGCGCCAGCAGCTATCCGGGACAGGGAACGACTGAAGCTTTCTTT. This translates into CASSYPGQGTTEAFF.

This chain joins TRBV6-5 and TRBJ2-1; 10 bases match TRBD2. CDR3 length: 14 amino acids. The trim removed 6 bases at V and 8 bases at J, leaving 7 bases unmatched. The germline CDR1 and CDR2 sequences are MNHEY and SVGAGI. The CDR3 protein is CASSISGGAHEQFF. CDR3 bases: TGTGCCAGCAGCATCAGCGGGGGGGCCCATGAGCAGTTCTTC.

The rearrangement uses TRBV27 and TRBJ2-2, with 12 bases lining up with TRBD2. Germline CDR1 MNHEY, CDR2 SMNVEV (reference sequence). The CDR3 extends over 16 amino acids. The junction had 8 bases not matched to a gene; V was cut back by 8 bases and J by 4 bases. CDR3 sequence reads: CASRPLAGGLTGELFF. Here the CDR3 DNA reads TGTGCCAGCCGCCCCCTAGCGGGGGGGCTCACCGGGGAGCTGTTTTTT.

The CDR3 nucleotides read TGTGCCAGCAGCGTAGAGAGCAGGGCTTCGAACACCGGGGAGCTGTTTTTT. Its translation is CASSVESRASNTGELFF. The rearrangement uses TRBV9 and TRBJ2-2, with D possibly TRBD1 on 5 matching bases. In germline, CDR1 is SGDLS, CDR2 YYNGEE. There are 17 residues in the CDR3. V was shortened by 0 bases and J by 0 bases, with 12 bases between the two germline ends.

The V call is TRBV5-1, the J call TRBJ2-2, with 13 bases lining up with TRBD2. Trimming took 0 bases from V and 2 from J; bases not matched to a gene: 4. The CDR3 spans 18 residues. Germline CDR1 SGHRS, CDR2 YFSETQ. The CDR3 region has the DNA TGCGCCAGCAGCTTGGCCGGGACTAGCGGGGCTAACACCGGGGAGCTGTTTTTT. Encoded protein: CASSLAGTSGANTGELFF.

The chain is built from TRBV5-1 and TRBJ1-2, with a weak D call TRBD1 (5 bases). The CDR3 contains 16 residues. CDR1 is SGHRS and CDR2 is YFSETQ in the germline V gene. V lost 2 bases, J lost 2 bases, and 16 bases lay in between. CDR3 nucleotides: TGCGCCAGCAGCTTTTCTTGGACAAGAATAAACTATGGCTACACCTTC. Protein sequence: CASSFSWTRINYGYTF. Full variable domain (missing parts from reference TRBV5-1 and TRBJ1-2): KAGVTQTPRYLIKTRGQQVTLSCSPISGHRSVSWYQQTPGQGLQFLFEYFSETQRNKGNFPGRFSGRQFSNSRSEMNVSTLELGDSALYLCASSFSWTRINYGYTFGSGTRLTVV.

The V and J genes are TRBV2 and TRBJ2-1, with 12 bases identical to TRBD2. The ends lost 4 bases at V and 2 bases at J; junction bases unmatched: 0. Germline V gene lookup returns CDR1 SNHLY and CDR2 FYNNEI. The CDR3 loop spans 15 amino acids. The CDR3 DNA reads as TGTGCCAGCAGTGGACTAGCGGGGGCCTACAATGAGCAGTTCTTC. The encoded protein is CASSGLAGAYNEQFF. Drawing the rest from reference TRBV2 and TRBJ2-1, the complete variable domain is EPEVTQTPSHQVTQMGQEVILRCVPISNHLYFYWYRQILGQKVEFLVSFYNNEISEKSEIFDDQFSVERPDGSNFTLKIRSTKLEDSAMYFCASSGLAGAYNEQFFGPGTRLTVL.

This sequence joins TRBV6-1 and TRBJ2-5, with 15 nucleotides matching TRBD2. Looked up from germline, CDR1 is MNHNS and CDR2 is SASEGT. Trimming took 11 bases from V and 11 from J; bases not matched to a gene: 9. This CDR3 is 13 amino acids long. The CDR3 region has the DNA TGTGCCGGCCAGGGACTAGCGGGGGGCCCACAGTACTTC. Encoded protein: CAGQGLAGGPQYF.

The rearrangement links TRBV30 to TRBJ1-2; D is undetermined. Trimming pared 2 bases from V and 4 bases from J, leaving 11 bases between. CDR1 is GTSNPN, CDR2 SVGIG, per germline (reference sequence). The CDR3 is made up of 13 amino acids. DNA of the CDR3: TGTGCCTGGAGTCCAGGATCCCCCTATGGCTACACCTTC. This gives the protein CAWSPGSPYGYTF. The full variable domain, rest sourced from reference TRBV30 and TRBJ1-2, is SQTIHQWPATLVQPVGSPLSLECTVEGTSNPNLYWYRQAAGRGLQLLFYSVGIGQISSEVPQNLSASRPQDRQFILSSKKLLLSDSGFYLCAWSPGSPYGYTFGSGTRLTVV.

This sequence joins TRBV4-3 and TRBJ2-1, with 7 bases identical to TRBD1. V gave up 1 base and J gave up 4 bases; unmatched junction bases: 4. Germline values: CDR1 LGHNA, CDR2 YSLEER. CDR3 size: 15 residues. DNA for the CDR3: TGCGCCAGCAGCCAAGGGGGACAGTTATACAATGAGCAGTTCTTC. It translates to CASSQGGQLYNEQFF.

CDR3 sequence reads: CASSQSGVSYEQYF. The CDR3 DNA sequence: TGCGCCAGCAGCCAGTCAGGGGTCTCCTACGAGCAGTACTTC. J is TRBJ2-7 and V is TRBV4-1; a weak D match, TRBD1 (6 bases). Germline loops: CDR1 MGHRA, CDR2 YSYEKL. V lost 3 bases, J lost 0 bases, and 9 bases lay in between. CDR3 length equals 14 residues.

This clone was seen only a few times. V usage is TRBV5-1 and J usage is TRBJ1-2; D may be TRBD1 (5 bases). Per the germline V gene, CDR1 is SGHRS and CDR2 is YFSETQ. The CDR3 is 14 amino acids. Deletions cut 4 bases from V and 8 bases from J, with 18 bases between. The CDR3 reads CASSRGLGGRGYTF. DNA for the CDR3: TGCGCCAGCAGCCGAGGTTTGGGGGGGAGAGGCTACACCTTC.

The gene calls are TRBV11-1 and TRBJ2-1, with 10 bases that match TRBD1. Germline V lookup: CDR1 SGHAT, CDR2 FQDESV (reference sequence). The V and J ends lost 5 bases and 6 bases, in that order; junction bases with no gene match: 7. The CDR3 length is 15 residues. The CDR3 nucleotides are TGTGCCAGCAGCCCAACCGGGACAGGGGTCAATGAGCAGTTCTTC. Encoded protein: CASSPTGTGVNEQFF.

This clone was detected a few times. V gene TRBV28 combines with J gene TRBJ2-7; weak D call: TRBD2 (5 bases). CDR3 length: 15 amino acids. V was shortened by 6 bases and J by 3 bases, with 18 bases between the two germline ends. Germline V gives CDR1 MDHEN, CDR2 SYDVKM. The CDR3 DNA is TGTGCCAGCAGGCCCTCACTAGGAGACCTCTACGAGCAGTACTTC. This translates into CASRPSLGDLYEQYF.

CDR3 coding DNA: TGTGCCAGCAGTTACGGCGGCCTTACCTACGAGCAGTACTTC. As protein: CASSYGGLTYEQYF. V and J are TRBV6-6 and TRBJ2-5; no definite D call. The assigned J gene may be wrong: the sequence end matches TRBJ2-7 better. From germline, CDR1 is MNHNY and CDR2 SVGAGI (reference sequence). This CDR3 spans 14 amino acids.